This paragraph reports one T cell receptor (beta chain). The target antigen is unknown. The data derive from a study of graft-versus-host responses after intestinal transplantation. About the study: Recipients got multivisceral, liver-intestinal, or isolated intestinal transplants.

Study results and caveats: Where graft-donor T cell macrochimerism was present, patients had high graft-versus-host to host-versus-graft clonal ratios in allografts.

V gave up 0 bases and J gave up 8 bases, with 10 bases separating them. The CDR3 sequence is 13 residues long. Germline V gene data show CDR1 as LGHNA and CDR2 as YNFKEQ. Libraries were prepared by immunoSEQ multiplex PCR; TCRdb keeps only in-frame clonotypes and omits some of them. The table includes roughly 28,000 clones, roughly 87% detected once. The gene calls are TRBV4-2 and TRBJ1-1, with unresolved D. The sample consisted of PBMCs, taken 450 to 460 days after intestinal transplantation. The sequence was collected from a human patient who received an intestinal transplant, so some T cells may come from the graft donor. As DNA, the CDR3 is TGTGCCAGCAGCCAAGATCTGGGTTACGAAGCTTTCTTT. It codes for CASSQDLGYEAFF.